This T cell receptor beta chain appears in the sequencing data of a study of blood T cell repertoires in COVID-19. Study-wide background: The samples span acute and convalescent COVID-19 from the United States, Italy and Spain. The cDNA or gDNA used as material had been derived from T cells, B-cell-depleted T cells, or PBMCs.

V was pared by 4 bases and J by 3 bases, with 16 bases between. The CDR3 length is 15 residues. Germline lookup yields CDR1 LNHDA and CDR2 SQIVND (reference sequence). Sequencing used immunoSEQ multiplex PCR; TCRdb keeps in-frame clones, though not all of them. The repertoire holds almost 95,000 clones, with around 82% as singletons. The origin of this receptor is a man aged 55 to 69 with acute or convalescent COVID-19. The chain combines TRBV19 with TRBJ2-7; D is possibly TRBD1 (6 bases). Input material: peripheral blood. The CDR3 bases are TGTGCCAGTAGTACACCCTACAGGGATGGCTACGAGCAGTACTTC. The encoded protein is CASSTPYRDGYEQYF. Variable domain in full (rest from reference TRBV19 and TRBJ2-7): DGGITQSPKYLFRKEGQNVTLSCEQNLNHDAMYWYRQDPGQGLRLIYYSQIVNDFQKGDIAEGYSVSREKKESFPLTVTSAQKNPTAFYLCASSTPYRDGYEQYFGPGTRLTVT.